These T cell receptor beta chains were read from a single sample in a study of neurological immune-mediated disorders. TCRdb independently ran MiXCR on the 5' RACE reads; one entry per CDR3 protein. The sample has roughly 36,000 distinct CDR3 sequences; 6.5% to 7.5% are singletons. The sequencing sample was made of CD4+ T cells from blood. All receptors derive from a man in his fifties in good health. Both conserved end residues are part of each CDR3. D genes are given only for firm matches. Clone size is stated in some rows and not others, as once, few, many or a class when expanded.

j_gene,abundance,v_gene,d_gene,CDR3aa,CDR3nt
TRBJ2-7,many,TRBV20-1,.,CSAREGGKSGSYEQYF,TGCAGTGCTAGAGAAGGCGGGAAATCGGGCTCCTACGAGCAGTACTTC
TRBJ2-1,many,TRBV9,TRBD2,CASSASGRRAWEQFF,TGTGCCAGCAGCGCCAGCGGGAGGAGGGCTTGGGAGCAGTTCTTC
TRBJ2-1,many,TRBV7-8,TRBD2,CASSSGLAGDYNEQFF,TGTGCCAGCAGCTCCGGACTAGCGGGAGACTACAATGAGCAGTTCTTC
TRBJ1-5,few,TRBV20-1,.,CSARLQGPRNQPQHF,TGCAGTGCTAGACTCCAGGGACCACGGAATCAGCCCCAGCATTTT
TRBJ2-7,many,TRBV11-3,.,CASSPPRRQDTYEQYF,TGTGCCAGCAGCCCACCTCGTAGGCAGGATACCTACGAGCAGTACTTC
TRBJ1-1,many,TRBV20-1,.,CSAYLMNTEAFF,TGCAGTGCCTATCTTATGAACACTGAAGCTTTCTTT
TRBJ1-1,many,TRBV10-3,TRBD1,CAIKDRERTEAFF,TGTGCCATCAAGGACAGGGAGCGTACTGAAGCTTTCTTT
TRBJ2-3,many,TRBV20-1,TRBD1,CSAQIPGRGISTDTQYF,TGCAGTGCCCAGATCCCAGGCAGGGGGATTAGCACAGATACGCAGTATTTT
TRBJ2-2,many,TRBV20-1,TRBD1,CSAGDRGIGELFF,TGCAGTGCTGGGGACAGGGGGATCGGGGAGCTGTTTTTT
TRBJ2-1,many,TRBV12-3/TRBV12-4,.,CASSPSSGLVEQFF,TGTGCCAGCAGCCCCTCCTCAGGTTTGGTTGAGCAGTTCTTC
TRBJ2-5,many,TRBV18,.,CASSPSRGQETQYF,TGTGCCAGCTCACCATCTAGGGGACAAGAGACCCAGTACTTC
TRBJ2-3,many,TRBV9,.,CASSVAFGGAGSDTQYF,TGTGCCAGCAGCGTAGCGTTCGGGGGCGCGGGATCAGATACGCAGTATTTT
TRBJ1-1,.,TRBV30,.,CACTSRSTEAFF,TGTGCCTGTACTTCCCGATCTACTGAAGCTTTCTTT
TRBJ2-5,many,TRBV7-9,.,CASSSYRDQETQYF,TGTGCCAGCAGCTCATACCGGGACCAAGAGACCCAGTACTTC
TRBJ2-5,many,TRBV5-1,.,CASSFDSQQETQYF,TGCGCCAGCAGCTTTGACAGCCAACAAGAGACCCAGTACTTC
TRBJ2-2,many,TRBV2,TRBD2,CASSEAGGLAGNTGELFF,TGTGCCAGCAGTGAAGCAGGGGGACTAGCGGGGAACACCGGGGAGCTGTTTTTT
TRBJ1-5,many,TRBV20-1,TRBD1,CSARRPGTGVNQPQHF,TGCAGTGCTAGGCGCCCCGGGACAGGGGTCAATCAGCCCCAGCATTTT
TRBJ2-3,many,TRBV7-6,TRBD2,CASSSKLRESTDTQYF,TGTGCCAGCAGCTCGAAGCTGCGGGAGAGCACAGATACGCAGTATTTT
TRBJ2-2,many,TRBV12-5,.,CASGLMGVTGELFF,TGTGCTAGTGGTTTGATGGGAGTCACCGGGGAGCTGTTTTTT
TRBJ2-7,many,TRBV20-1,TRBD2,CSARDPPGGSYYEQYF,TGCAGTGCTAGGGATCCGCCCGGCGGGAGTTACTACGAGCAGTACTTC
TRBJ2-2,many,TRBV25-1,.,CASSEYHGGYGELFF,TGTGCCAGCAGTGAATATCATGGGGGCTACGGGGAGCTGTTTTTT
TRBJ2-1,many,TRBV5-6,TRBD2,CASSWGLEARPNEQFF,TGTGCCAGCAGCTGGGGACTAGAGGCAAGACCCAATGAGCAGTTCTTC
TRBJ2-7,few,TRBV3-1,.,CASSQVRAEQYF,TGTGCCAGCAGCCAAGTAAGGGCCGAGCAGTACTTC
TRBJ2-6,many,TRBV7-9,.,CASSPEGGRFIGANVLTF,TGTGCCAGCAGCCCCGAGGGGGGGCGTTTTATTGGGGCCAACGTCCTGACTTTC
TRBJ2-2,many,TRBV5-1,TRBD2,CASSFGGNPGELFF,TGCGCCAGCAGCTTCGGGGGGAACCCCGGGGAGCTGTTTTTT
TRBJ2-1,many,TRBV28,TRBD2,CASSLRPSGRITYNEQFF,TGTGCCAGCAGTTTACGGCCTAGCGGGAGGATAACCTACAATGAGCAGTTCTTC
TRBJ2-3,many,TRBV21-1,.,CASSTRPSDTQYF,TGTGCCAGCAGCACCCGACCGTCCGATACGCAGTATTTT
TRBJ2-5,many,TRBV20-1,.,CSARDPPPQETQYF,TGCAGTGCTAGAGATCCACCCCCGCAAGAGACCCAGTACTTC
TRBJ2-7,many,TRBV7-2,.,CASSLGAGIDEQYF,TGTGCCAGCAGCTTGGGGGCAGGAATAGACGAGCAGTACTTC
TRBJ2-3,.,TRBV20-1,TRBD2,CSAWEKAVLEVAGTEPDTQYF,TGCAGTGCTTGGGAAAAGGCAGTGCTAGAGGTAGCGGGGACGGAGCCAGATACGCAGTATTTT
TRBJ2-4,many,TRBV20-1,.,CSASRPGGSAKNIQYF,TGCAGTGCTAGTCGGCCCGGGGGAAGTGCCAAAAACATTCAGTACTTC
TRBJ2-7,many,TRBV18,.,CASSPRWGGSYEQYF,TGTGCCAGCTCACCGCGATGGGGTGGGTCCTACGAGCAGTACTTC
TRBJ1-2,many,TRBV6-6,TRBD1,CASTPTGASGYTF,TGTGCCAGCACCCCGACAGGGGCGAGTGGCTACACCTTC
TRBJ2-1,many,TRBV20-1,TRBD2,CSARSLAGPYNEQFF,TGCAGTGCTAGGTCCCTAGCGGGACCCTACAATGAGCAGTTCTTC
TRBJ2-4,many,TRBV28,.,CASRPGQLAKNIQYF,TGTGCCAGCAGGCCCGGACAGTTAGCCAAAAACATTCAGTACTTC
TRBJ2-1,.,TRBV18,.,CASSPPRPNNEQFF,TGTGCCAGCTCACCACCCCGGCCGAACAATGAGCAGTTCTTC
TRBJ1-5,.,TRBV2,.,CASRQDLSNQPQHF,TGTGCCAGCAGACAGGACCTTAGCAATCAGCCCCAGCATTTT
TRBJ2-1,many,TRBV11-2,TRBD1,CASSLGPGTGRHNEQFF,TGTGCCAGCAGCTTAGGCCCTGGGACAGGGAGGCACAATGAGCAGTTCTTC
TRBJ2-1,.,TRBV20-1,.,CSARDSGQPLVKQFF,TGCAGTGCTAGAGACTCCGGACAGCCGTTGGTGAAACAGTTCTTC